The T cell receptor beta chain under discussion was sequenced for a study of blood T cell repertoires in COVID-19. Whole-study context: The United States, Italy and Spain supplied acute and convalescent COVID-19 samples.

Per the original methods: The authors estimated nucleated cell counts from reference gene primer amplification. The method was immunoSEQ multiplex PCR; TCRdb's version includes in-frame clones alone and lacks a portion of them. The V and J calls and clone size come from that table; D and trimming were worked out from the DNA. This repertoire shows some 280,000 clones, around 89% found once; its top ten account for around 13%. The germline CDR1 and CDR2 sequences are SGHRS and YFSETQ. CDR3 size: 13 residues. The junction had 4 bases not matched to a gene; V was cut back by 7 bases and J by 2 bases. The chain combines TRBV5-1 with TRBJ2-7, with 9 bases identical to TRBD1. The clonotype comes from a woman aged 55 to 70 with acute or convalescent COVID-19. The sequenced sample was peripheral blood. CDR3 protein: CASGQGIPYEQYF. As DNA, the CDR3 is TGCGCCAGCGGACAGGGGATTCCCTACGAGCAGTACTTC.